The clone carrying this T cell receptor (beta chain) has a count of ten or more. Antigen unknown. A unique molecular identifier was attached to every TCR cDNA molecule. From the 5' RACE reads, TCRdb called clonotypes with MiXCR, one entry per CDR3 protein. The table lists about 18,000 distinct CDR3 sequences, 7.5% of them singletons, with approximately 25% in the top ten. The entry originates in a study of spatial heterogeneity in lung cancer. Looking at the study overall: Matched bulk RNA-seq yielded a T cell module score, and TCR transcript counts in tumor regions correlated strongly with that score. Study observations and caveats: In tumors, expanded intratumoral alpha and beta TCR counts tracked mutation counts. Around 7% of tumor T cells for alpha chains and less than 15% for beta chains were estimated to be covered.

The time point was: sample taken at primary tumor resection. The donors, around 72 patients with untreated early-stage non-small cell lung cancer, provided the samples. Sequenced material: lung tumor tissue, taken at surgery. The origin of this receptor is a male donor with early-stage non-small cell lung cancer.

CDR3 residues: CASTQRRGAYSYNEQFF. The CDR3 DNA reads as TGTGCCAGCACCCAGAGGCGGGGGGCCTATTCCTACAATGAGCAGTTCTTC. The chain links TRBV6-5 to TRBJ2-1, with 8 bases lining up with TRBD2. Germline values: CDR1 MNHEY, CDR2 SVGAGI. J lost 1 base, V lost 7 bases, and 12 bases had no gene match. The CDR3 length is 17 residues.